This TCR beta chain came from a study of PD-L1 blockade in urothelial cancer. The assay was immunoSEQ multiplex PCR, and TCRdb's table has in-frame clones only and misses some. The sample carries under 90,000 clones, 85% to 95% recorded once. With V trimmed by 3 bases and J by 3 bases, 6 bases remained unmatched. CDR3 length: 14 residues. Germline V lookup: CDR1 SGHNT, CDR2 YYREEE (reference sequence). Sequenced here: PBMCs, sampled around atezolizumab (anti-PD-L1) treatment. The rearrangement joins TRBV5-4 to TRBJ2-7, with TRBD2 identical over 7 bases. This clonotype was sampled from a man aged 55 to 70 with urothelial cancer. CDR3 protein: CASSSGGSSYEQYF. The CDR3 nucleotides are TGTGCCAGCAGCTCGGGCGGGAGTAGCTACGAGCAGTACTTC.